The rows below give T cell receptor beta chains drawn from one sample of a study of PD-L1 blockade in urothelial cancer. TCRdb's table, derived via immunoSEQ multiplex PCR, lists solely in-frame clones and lacks some. The data hold 30,000 to 40,000 clones, with around 80% observed a single time. Source: PBMCs, taken around atezolizumab (anti-PD-L1) treatment. The receptors shown here come from a man aged 65-85 years with urothelial cancer. Both conserved end residues are trimmed from each CDR3.

TRBV7-3,ASSLLAGGLINEQF
TRBV19,ASSIGATSGYT
TRBV18,ASSPGQGDYGYT
TRBV28,ASSPTPTHRAHTQY
TRBV14,ASSPGLINTEAF
TRBV25-1,ASSSGGGQPQH
TRBV19,ASSSYRGTNTEAF
TRBV27,ASSYLPGRTEAF
TRBV27,ASSHRTSTDTQY
TRBV19,ASSATGGNQPQH
TRBV9,ASSSPGRGAF
TRBV18,ASSPQVGQADEKLF
TRBV5-6,ASTLNGGQTDTQY
TRBV28,ASSPEGQALDYGYT
TRBV7-9,ASSPHSGQGFYEQY
TRBV6-1,ASSDPGEQY
TRBV29-1,SVEDRVRGEQF
TRBV10-3,AISGQGGQPQH
TRBV7-8,ASKGGGFAYNEQF
TRBV28,ASIRYGTSTDTQY
TRBV9,ASSPQFGGNTIY
TRBV6-1,ASSEGQVYGYT
TRBV7-9,ASSSSTGGAPGELF
TRBV7-2,ASREYGEQY
TRBV7-2,ASSLRTGVDTQY
TRBV5-4,ASSLRGGETQY
TRBV6-5,ASRYYRTSTLYEQY
TRBV18,ASSPIQGNTIY
TRBV11-2,ASSLDPPGETQY
TRBV29-1,STGGAGMNTEAF
TRBV14,ASSRSTKPYNEQF
TRBV20-1,SADSNTEAF
TRBV28,ASSRLGGRKAGELF
TRBV7-2,ASSYGWGGEAF
TRBV5-8,ASSQGTGFT
TRBV11-3,ASSLDTERSRAIITYEQY
TRBV5-1,ASSSGTGGRELF
TRBV5-1,ASSFYRTGEGYT
TRBV6-4,ASSRDSLGALNEQF
TRBV14,ASSPSQGNQPQH
TRBV5-5,ASSFGGASYNEQF
TRBV7-2,ASSPPGGRRTGELF
TRBV7-9,ASSSSSSYEQY
TRBV7-2,ASSLFGTGDYGYT
TRBV27,ASRIWGDNSPLH
TRBV7-2,ASSLAGLADEQF
TRBV4-1,ASSQVPGPNGAQY
TRBV9,ASSILQGRSEQY
TRBV2,ASSEGHRGSTQDTQY
TRBV4-1,ASSQVLAGAYNEQF
TRBV2,ASSELTPITGELF
TRBV27,ASSPGWEATAYEQY
TRBV10-3,AISDTSGRKEQY
TRBV11-2,ASSLGTEQETQY